Each of the 20 T cell receptor beta chains below was sequenced from the same sample in a study of blood T cell repertoires in COVID-19. The protocol was immunoSEQ multiplex PCR, while the TCRdb copy is restricted to in-frame clones and leaves out a portion. The sample lists 150,000 or so clones, approximately 90% occurring once. The specimen sequenced was peripheral blood. The origin of the receptors is a man in his fifties or sixties with acute or convalescent COVID-19.

The genes are TRBV27 and TRBJ1-2; TRBD1 matches 7 bases. CDR1 and CDR2 from the germline V gene are MNHEY and SMNVEV (reference sequence). CDR3 size: 14 residues. Trimming cost V 5 bases and J 3 bases; bases outside gene matches: 6. The CDR3 nucleotides are TGTGCCAGCAGTCCAAGGGGGCTTTACTATGGCTACACCTTC. Translated: CASSPRGLYYGYTF.

The chain combines TRBV5-1 with TRBJ1-1, with D possibly TRBD1 on 6 matching bases. The germline V gene has CDR1 SGHRS and CDR2 YFSETQ. This CDR3 comprises 16 residues. V was cut by 0 bases and J by 2 bases, with 14 bases left in between. This chain's CDR3 is CASSLAAGGRNTEAFF. The CDR3 DNA follows: TGCGCCAGCAGCTTGGCAGCGGGGGGGCGAAACACTGAAGCTTTCTTT.

V is TRBV19 and J is TRBJ1-2; D remains unclear. CDR1 is LNHDA and CDR2 is SQIVND in the germline V gene (reference sequence). Trimming shortened V by 5 bases and J by 4 bases, and 11 bases separated the two germline ends. This CDR3 comprises 13 residues. CDR3 sequence reads: CASSGTVPYGYTF. The CDR3 DNA reads as TGTGCCAGTAGTGGTACAGTGCCCTATGGCTACACCTTC.

The J gene is TRBJ2-1, the V gene TRBV5-8, with a possible D match to TRBD1 (6 bases). Germline-derived CDR1 and CDR2 are SGHTS and YDEGEE. The CDR3 runs 15 residues. V was shortened by 1 base and J by 8 bases, with 16 bases between the two germline ends. This CDR3 reads CASSLFLTGGDEQFF. DNA for the CDR3: TGTGCCAGCAGCTTGTTTCTGACAGGTGGGGATGAGCAGTTCTTC.

The V gene is TRBV12-3 or TRBV12-4, the J gene TRBJ1-1; tentative D call: TRBD1 (5 bases). Trimming removed 1 base at V and 5 bases at J, with 8 bases between. The CDR3 sequence is 13 residues long. CDR3 DNA sequence: TGTGCCAGCAGTTTAGGACGGGGGACTGAAGCTTTCTTT. This sequence encodes CASSLGRGTEAFF.

The chain carries TRBV5-4 and TRBJ2-2; no clear D. In germline, CDR1 is SGHNT, CDR2 YYREEE (reference sequence). Trimming pared 5 bases from V and 1 base from J, leaving 9 bases between. This CDR3 has 14 residues. CDR3 nucleotides: TGTGCCAGCAGAATACAGAGGAACACCGGGGAGCTGTTTTTT. As protein: CASRIQRNTGELFF.

CDR3: CASSSQMNTEAFF. DNA of the CDR3: TGTGCCAGCAGCAGCCAAATGAACACTGAAGCTTTCTTT. V and J are TRBV14 and TRBJ1-1, with D unresolved. Germline V gene lookup returns CDR1 SGHDN and CDR2 FVKESK. The CDR3 totals 13 residues. Trimming left V 5 bases short and J 0 bases short, with 7 bases between.

Comment on this clone: One end of the junction does not line up with germline, which may come from a read error. The genes are TRBV7-7 and TRBJ2-5, with 7 bases matching TRBD2. Germline V lookup: CDR1 SSHAT, CDR2 FNYEAQ (reference sequence). The CDR3 contains 16 residues. The CDR3 nucleotides read TGTGCTAGCAGCTTAGAGGGAGGGGATTCAACTAGGTCCCAGTACTTC. Its translation: CASSLEGGDSTRSQYF.

The rearrangement links TRBV2 to TRBJ1-2, with TRBD1 as a possible D gene (5 bases). Germline V CDR1 and CDR2: SNHLY, FYNNEI. Trimming left V 8 bases short and J 7 bases short, with 11 bases between. The CDR3 contains 11 residues. As DNA, the CDR3 is TGTGCCAGCGAGCAGGGATTTGGCTACACCTTC. Translated: CASEQGFGYTF.

The rearrangement joins TRBV14 to TRBJ2-1; TRBD2 agrees at 10 bases. This CDR3 contains 15 residues. J lost 13 bases, V lost 1 base, and 10 bases had no gene match. From germline, CDR1 is SGHDN and CDR2 FVKESK. CDR3 residues: CASSQAGVRLAGQFF. CDR3 DNA sequence: TGTGCCAGCAGCCAAGCGGGGGTGAGACTAGCGGGCCAGTTCTTC.

The chain joins TRBV27 to TRBJ1-5; D might be TRBD1 (5 bases). Germline V gene lookup returns CDR1 MNHEY and CDR2 SMNVEV (reference sequence). The CDR3 covers 15 residues. V was pared by 4 bases and J by 3 bases, with 13 bases between. The CDR3, as DNA: TGTGCCAGCAGTTACGGACGGGGGATCAATCAGCCCCAGCATTTT. Residues: CASSYGRGINQPQHF.

This chain uses TRBV18 with TRBJ1-1; D uncertain. The CDR3 loop spans 14 amino acids. Germline loops: CDR1 KGHSH, CDR2 LQKENI. Trimming cost V 1 base and J 3 bases, with 9 bases left between them. CDR3 coding DNA: TGTGCCAGCTCACCACAGAGAGGAGACACTGAAGCTTTCTTT. Protein: CASSPQRGDTEAFF.

With respect to this clone: The CDR3 does not close with the conserved phenylalanine or tryptophan, likely indicating a read error. No DNA is shown, since the ends of the CDR3 on it are uncertain; the CDR3 is the one TCRdb lists. The chain carries TRBV2 and TRBJ1-1; the DNA was not compared with TRBD1, the D call given in the table. 11 amino acids form the CDR3, both terminal residues included. The germline V gene encodes CDR1 SNHLY and CDR2 FYNNEI. The CDR3 loop reads CASRANRVQSL.

Of note for this clone: A junction boundary mismatches the germline segment, possibly from a read error. J is TRBJ1-3 and V is TRBV11-2; 7 bases line up with TRBD1. CDR1 SGHAT and CDR2 FQNNGV come from the germline V gene. The CDR3 loop spans 11 amino acids. The CDR3 DNA follows: TGTGCCAGCAGCTTCGGACAGGAAACGAATTTT. Translation: CASSFGQETNF.

The gene calls are TRBV28 and TRBJ1-3, with D maybe TRBD1 (6 bases). There are 15 residues in the CDR3. Trimming took off 9 bases at V and 0 bases at J, with 15 bases between the two ends. CDR1 is MDHEN, CDR2 SYDVKM, per germline. CDR3 in DNA: TGTGCCAGTAAAGGGACACCGGGCTCTGGAAACACCATATATTTT. It is translated as CASKGTPGSGNTIYF.

The rearrangement joins TRBV5-5 to TRBJ1-6; TRBD1 might be the D (6 bases). The length of the CDR3 is 19 residues. Germline CDR1 SGHKS, CDR2 YYEKEE (reference sequence). The V and J ends lost 5 bases and 0 bases respectively, with 21 bases between them. The DNA of the CDR3 is TGTGCCAGCAGTCCGCGGACAGCCTACGGAAGCTCCTATAATTCACCCCTCCACTTT. It codes for CASSPRTAYGSSYNSPLHF.

The chain employs TRBV24-1 and TRBJ1-2; D uncertain. The CDR3 length is 13 residues. Between the trimmed V and J ends, which lost 5 bases and 3 bases, there was a span of 9 bases. Germline assignment: CDR1 KGHDR and CDR2 SFDVKD. CDR3 DNA: TGTGCCACCAGTGGCGCCTCCGACTATGGCTACACCTTC. Its translation is CATSGASDYGYTF.

The rearrangement joins TRBV11-2 to TRBJ1-3; D might be TRBD1 (6 bases). The CDR3 is 15 amino acids. V was pared by 3 bases and J by 2 bases, with 11 bases between. Germline CDR1 and CDR2: SGHAT and FQNNGV. The CDR3 spells CASSFHRDAGNTIYF. The CDR3, as DNA: TGTGCCAGCAGCTTCCACAGGGATGCTGGAAACACCATATATTTT.

The chain joins TRBV6-5 to TRBJ1-4; D call uncertain. The length of the CDR3 is 13 residues. Trimming took 2 bases from V and 7 from J, leaving 8 bases between them. Germline V gene data show CDR1 as MNHEY and CDR2 as SVGAGI. The DNA of the CDR3 is TGTGCCAGCAGTTACGACCGGGGTGAAAAACTGTTTTTT. This gives the protein CASSYDRGEKLFF.

The CDR3 region has the DNA TGTGCCAGCTCACCTCCTGGACTAGCCCTCCGGTATTTT. Protein sequence: CASSPPGLALRYF. The gene calls are TRBV18 and TRBJ2-3, with TRBD2 matching 8 bases. The germline V gene has CDR1 KGHSH and CDR2 LQKENI. The CDR3 is made up of 13 amino acids. V gave up 3 bases and J gave up 14 bases; unmatched junction bases: 10.